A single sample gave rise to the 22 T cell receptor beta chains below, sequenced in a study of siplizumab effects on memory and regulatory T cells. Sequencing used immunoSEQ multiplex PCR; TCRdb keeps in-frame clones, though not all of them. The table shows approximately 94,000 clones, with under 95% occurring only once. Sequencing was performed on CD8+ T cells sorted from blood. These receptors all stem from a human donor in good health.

In DNA form, the CDR3 reads TGTGCCAGCAGTTGGTCGGCCGGCCCCGATGAGCAGTTCTTC. Residues: CASSWSAGPDEQFF. This chain joins TRBV6-6 and TRBJ2-1; D remains ambiguous. Per germline, CDR1 MNHNY and CDR2 SVGAGI (reference sequence). The CDR3 extends over 14 amino acids. Between the trimmed V and J ends, which lost 4 bases and 8 bases, there was a span of 15 bases.

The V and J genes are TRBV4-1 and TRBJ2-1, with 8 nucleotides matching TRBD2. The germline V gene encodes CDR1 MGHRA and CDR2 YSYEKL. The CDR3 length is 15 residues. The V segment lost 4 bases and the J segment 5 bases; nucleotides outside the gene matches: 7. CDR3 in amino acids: CASSPLPAGDNEQFF. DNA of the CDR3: TGCGCCAGCAGCCCTCTGCCAGCGGGAGACAATGAGCAGTTCTTC.

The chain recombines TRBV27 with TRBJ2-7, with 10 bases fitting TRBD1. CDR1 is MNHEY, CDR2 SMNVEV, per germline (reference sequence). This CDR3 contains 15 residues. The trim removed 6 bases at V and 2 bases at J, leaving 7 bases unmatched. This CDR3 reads CASSDGTGATYEQYF. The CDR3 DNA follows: TGTGCCAGCAGCGATGGGACAGGGGCTACCTACGAGCAGTACTTC.

Here the CDR3 DNA reads TGTGCCTGGAGTAGGGACAGGAACAATGAGCAGTTCTTC. Translation: CAWSRDRNNEQFF. The rearrangement uses TRBV30 and TRBJ2-1, with TRBD1 matching 8 bases. V lost 2 bases to trimming and J lost 5 bases; unmatched junction nucleotides: 2. Looked up from germline, CDR1 is GTSNPN and CDR2 is SVGIG (reference sequence). This CDR3 region has 13 residues.

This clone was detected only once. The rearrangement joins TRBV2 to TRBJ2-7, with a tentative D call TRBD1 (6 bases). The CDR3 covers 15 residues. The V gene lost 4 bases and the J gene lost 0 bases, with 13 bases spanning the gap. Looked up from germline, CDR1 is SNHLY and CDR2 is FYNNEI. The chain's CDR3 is CASSVGQLNSYEQYF. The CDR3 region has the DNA TGTGCCAGCAGTGTAGGACAGCTAAACTCCTACGAGCAGTACTTC.

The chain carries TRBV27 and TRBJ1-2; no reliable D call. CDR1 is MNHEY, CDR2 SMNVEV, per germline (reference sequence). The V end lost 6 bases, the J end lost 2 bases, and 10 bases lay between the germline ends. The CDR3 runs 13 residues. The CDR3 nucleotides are TGTGCCAGCAGAGAAGATCGAAACTATGGCTACACCTTC. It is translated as CASREDRNYGYTF.

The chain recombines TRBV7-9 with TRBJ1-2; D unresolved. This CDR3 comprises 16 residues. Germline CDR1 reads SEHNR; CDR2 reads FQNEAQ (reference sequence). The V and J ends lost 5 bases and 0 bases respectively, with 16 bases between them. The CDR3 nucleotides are TGTGCCAGCAGCCCTACGGAACTGGGGACTAACTATGGCTACACCTTC. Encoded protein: CASSPTELGTNYGYTF.

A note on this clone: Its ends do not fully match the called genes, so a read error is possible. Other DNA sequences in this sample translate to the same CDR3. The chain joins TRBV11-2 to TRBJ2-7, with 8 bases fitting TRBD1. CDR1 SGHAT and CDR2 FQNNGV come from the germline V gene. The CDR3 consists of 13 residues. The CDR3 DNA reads TGTGCCAGCAGCTTACAGGGGGCCTACGAGCAATACTTC. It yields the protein CASSLQGAYEQYF.

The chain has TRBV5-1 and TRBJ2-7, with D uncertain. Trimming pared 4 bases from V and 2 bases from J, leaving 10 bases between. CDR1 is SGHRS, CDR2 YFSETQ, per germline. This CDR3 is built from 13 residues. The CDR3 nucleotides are TGCGCCAGCAGCCCGAATAATCCCTACGAGCAGTACTTC. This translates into CASSPNNPYEQYF. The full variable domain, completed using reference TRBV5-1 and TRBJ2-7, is KAGVTQTPRYLIKTRGQQVTLSCSPISGHRSVSWYQQTPGQGLQFLFEYFSETQRNKGNFPGRFSGRQFSNSRSEMNVSTLELGDSALYLCASSPNNPYEQYFGPGTRLTVT.

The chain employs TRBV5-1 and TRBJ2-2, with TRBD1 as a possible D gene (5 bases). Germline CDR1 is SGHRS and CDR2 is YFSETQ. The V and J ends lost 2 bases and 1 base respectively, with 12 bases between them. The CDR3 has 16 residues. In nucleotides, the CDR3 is TGCGCCAGCAGCTTAGTGGAAAGGGGGAACACCGGGGAGCTGTTTTTT. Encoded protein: CASSLVERGNTGELFF. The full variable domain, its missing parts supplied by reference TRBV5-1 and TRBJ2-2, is KAGVTQTPRYLIKTRGQQVTLSCSPISGHRSVSWYQQTPGQGLQFLFEYFSETQRNKGNFPGRFSGRQFSNSRSEMNVSTLELGDSALYLCASSLVERGNTGELFFGEGSRLTVL.

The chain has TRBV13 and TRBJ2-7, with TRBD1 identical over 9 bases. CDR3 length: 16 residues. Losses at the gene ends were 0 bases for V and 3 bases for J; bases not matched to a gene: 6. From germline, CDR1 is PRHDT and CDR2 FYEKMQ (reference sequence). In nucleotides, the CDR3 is TGTGCCAGCAGCTTAGGGCCCACAGGGGGCGGCTACGAGCAGTACTTC. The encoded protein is CASSLGPTGGGYEQYF.

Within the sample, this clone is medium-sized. The DNA of the CDR3 is TGTGCCAGCAGCGCCATCCGGGACAGGGTAAACGAGCAGTACTTC. Amino acid sequence: CASSAIRDRVNEQYF. The rearrangement links TRBV2 to TRBJ2-7, with TRBD1 matching 9 bases. The V segment lost 6 bases and the J segment 5 bases; nucleotides outside the gene matches: 11. This CDR3 has 15 amino acids. Germline V gene sequence: CDR1 SNHLY, CDR2 FYNNEI.

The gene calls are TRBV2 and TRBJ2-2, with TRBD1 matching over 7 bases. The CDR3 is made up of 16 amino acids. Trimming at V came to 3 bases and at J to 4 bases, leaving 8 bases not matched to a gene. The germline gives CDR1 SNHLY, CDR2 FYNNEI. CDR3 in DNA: TGTGCCAGCAGTGATGTTAGGGGGCGCGGCACCGGGGAGCTGTTTTTT. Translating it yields CASSDVRGRGTGELFF.

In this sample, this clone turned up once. The CDR3 bases are TGTGCCAGCAGCGACAGAATGAACACTGAAGCTTTCTTT. Protein product: CASSDRMNTEAFF. The chain has TRBV9 and TRBJ1-1, with unresolved D. The V end was cut by 3 bases, the J end by 0 bases, with 6 bases between. This CDR3 has 13 amino acids. The germline gives CDR1 SGDLS, CDR2 YYNGEE.

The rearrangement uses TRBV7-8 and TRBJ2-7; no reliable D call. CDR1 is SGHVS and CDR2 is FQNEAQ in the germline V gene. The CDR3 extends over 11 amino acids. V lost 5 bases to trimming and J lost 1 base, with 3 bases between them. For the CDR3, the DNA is TGTGCCAGCAGCAAGTCCTACGAGCAGTACTTC. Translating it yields CASSKSYEQYF.

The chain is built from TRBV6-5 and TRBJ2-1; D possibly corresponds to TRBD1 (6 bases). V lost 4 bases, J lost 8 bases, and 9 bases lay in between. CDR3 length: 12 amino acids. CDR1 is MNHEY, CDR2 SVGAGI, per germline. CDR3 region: CASSLQGYEQFF. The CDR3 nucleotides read TGTGCCAGCAGTTTACAGGGCTATGAGCAGTTCTTC.

CDR3 DNA: TGTGCCAGCAGCGGAATCCGGGGCCTCGCAGCGGTCATTCAGTACTTC. Translating it yields CASSGIRGLAAVIQYF. The gene calls are TRBV6-6 and TRBJ2-4; D could derive from TRBD1 or TRBD2 (5 bases each). This CDR3 region has 16 residues. V lost 6 bases and J lost 9, with 24 bases in between. Germline V gene data show CDR1 as MNHNY and CDR2 as SVGAGI (reference sequence).

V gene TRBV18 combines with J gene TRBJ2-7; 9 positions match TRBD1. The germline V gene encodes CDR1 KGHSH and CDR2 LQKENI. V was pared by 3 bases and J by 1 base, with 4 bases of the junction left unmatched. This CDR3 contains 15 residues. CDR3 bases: TGTGCCAGCTCACCGGGACAGGGAGCATCCTACGAGCAGTACTTC. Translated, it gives CASSPGQGASYEQYF.

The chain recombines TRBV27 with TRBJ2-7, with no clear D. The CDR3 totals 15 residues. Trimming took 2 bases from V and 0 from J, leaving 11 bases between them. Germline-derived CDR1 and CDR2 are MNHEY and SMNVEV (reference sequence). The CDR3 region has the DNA TGTGCCAGCAGTTTAAGTTCCCCGAGCTCCTACGAGCAGTACTTC. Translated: CASSLSSPSSYEQYF.

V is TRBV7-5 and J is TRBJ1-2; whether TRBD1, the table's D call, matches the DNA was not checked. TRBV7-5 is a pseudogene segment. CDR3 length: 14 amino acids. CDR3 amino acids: CARSFRAGRYGYTF. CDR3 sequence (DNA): TGTGCCAGAAGCTTTCGGGCAGGGCGTTATGGCTACACCTTC.

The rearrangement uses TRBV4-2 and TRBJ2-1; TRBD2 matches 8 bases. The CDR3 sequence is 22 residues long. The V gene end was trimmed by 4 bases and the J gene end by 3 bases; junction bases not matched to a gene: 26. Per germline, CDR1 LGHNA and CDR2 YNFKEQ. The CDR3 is CASSPNPISINSAGVLYNEQFF. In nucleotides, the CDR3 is TGTGCCAGCAGCCCCAACCCAATCAGCATTAATTCAGCGGGAGTGCTCTACAATGAGCAGTTCTTC.

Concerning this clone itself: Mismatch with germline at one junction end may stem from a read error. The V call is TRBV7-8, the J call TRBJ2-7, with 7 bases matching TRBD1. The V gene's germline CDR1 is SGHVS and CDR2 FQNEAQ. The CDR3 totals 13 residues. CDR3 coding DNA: TGTGTCAGCAGCACTAGGACAGGTGTCGAGCAGTACTTC. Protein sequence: CVSSTRTGVEQYF.